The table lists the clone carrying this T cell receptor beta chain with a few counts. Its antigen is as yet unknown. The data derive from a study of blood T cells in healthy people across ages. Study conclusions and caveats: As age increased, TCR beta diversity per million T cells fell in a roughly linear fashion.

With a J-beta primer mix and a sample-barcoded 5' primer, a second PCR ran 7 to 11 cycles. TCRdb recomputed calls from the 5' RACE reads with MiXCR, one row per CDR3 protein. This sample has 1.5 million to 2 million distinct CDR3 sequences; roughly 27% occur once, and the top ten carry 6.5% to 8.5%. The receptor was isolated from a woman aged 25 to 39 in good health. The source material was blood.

The CDR3 nucleotides are TGTGCCAGCACCCCATCGGACGGTCCCTACGAGCAGTACTTC. It encodes CASTPSDGPYEQYF. The chain employs TRBV12-3 or TRBV12-4 and TRBJ2-7; D not resolved. This CDR3 spans 14 amino acids. The V gene lost 7 bases and the J gene lost 2 bases, with 15 bases spanning the gap.